A selection of T cell receptor beta chains follows, all from one sample in a study of cytomegalovirus exposure and HLA in healthy donors. Profiled with immunoSEQ multiplex PCR; TCRdb holds only in-frame clones, not every one. The profile shows about 120,000 clones, about 84% of them singletons. The specimen sequenced was PBMCs. All receptors come from a man between 18 and 35 years old in good health and CMV-seropositive. Both conserved end residues are part of each CDR3. The D gene is left open where the match is weak. Size is omitted from some rows. Given values are once, few, many or a class for expanded clones.

CDR3nt	CDR3aa	abundance	d_gene	j_gene	v_gene
TGTGCCAGCAGTTCGACCAGCGGGGCGAGCACAGATACGCAGTATTTT	CASSSTSGASTDTQYF	.	TRBD2	TRBJ2-3	TRBV6-6
TGTGCCAGCACGACTAGCACCTACAATGAGCAGTTCTTC	CASTTSTYNEQFF	once	TRBD2	TRBJ2-1	TRBV6-6
TGTGCCAGCAGTTACGGACAGGGTGCTTCCTACGAGCAGTACTTC	CASSYGQGASYEQYF	.	TRBD1	TRBJ2-7	TRBV6-5
TGTGCCAGCAGGAAGGAAACAGGCACAGATACGCAGTATTTT	CASRKETGTDTQYF	.	.	TRBJ2-3	TRBV5-4
TGTGCCAGCAGCTTGGGCAGCGGACTAGCGGGCGGGGAGCTGTTTTTT	CASSLGSGLAGGELFF	.	TRBD2	TRBJ2-2	TRBV5-5
TGTGCCAGCACCCCAGGGTTGGGCAGCCAAGAGACCCAGTACTTC	CASTPGLGSQETQYF	.	.	TRBJ2-5	TRBV28
TGTGCCAGCAGTTACTCGTATAGCAATCAGCCCCAGCATTTT	CASSYSYSNQPQHF	.	.	TRBJ1-5	TRBV6-6
TGTGCCAGCAGCTTCGAAACCGGGACAGGGGGCTACGAGCAGTACTTC	CASSFETGTGGYEQYF	.	TRBD1	TRBJ2-7	TRBV7-2
TGTGCCAGCAGCGCGGGAGTTAGAAATGAGCAGTTCTTC	CASSAGVRNEQFF	.	.	TRBJ2-1	TRBV9
TGTGCCAGCCGCGCCGGGACAGGGGAGCCCGGGGAGCTGTTTTTT	CASRAGTGEPGELFF	.	TRBD1	TRBJ2-2	TRBV6-4
TGTGCCAGCAGCTTATCGACAGTAGGAGCCAATGAGCAGTTCTTC	CASSLSTVGANEQFF	.	.	TRBJ2-1	TRBV7-2
TGTGCCAGCAGCTTTGATACAGTCATCGATGGCTACACCTTC	CASSFDTVIDGYTF	.	.	TRBJ1-2	TRBV13
TGCGCCAGCAGCCCCGGGACAGTTCTACCTGAAGCTTTCTTT	CASSPGTVLPEAFF	.	TRBD1	TRBJ1-1	TRBV4-1
TGCGCCAGCAGCCAAGATACTAGTGCTAACTATGGCTACACCTTC	CASSQDTSANYGYTF	.	.	TRBJ1-2	TRBV4-1
TGTGCCAGCAGTGAAACGGTCTCTGGAAACACCATATATTTT	CASSETVSGNTIYF	.	.	TRBJ1-3	TRBV2
TGTGCCAGCAGTCGGGGGTCCGGAAAGACTGAAGCTTTCTTT	CASSRGSGKTEAFF	once	.	TRBJ1-1	TRBV6-6
TGTGCCAGCAGTTTCTCCGGGACAGCTAACACCGGGGAGCTGTTTTTT	CASSFSGTANTGELFF	.	TRBD1	TRBJ2-2	TRBV28
TGTGCCAGCGGACCCCCAGGGGGCACCGGGGAGCTGTTTTTT	CASGPPGGTGELFF	.	TRBD1	TRBJ2-2	TRBV9
TGTGCCAGCAGCTTAAGGAGTGGGGACAGGTTTAGCAATCAGCCCCAGCATTTT	CASSLRSGDRFSNQPQHF	.	TRBD1	TRBJ1-5	TRBV7-6
TGCGCCAGCAGCCCTGGGCTTGTTGAGACCCAGTACTTC	CASSPGLVETQYF	few	.	TRBJ2-5	TRBV4-3
TGTTCCAGCAGCTTCGGGGATGGCTACACCTTC	CSSSFGDGYTF	once	.	TRBJ1-2	TRBV7-9
TGTGCCAGCAGCGTCGTACAGGGAGGGGAGGGACATGAGCAGTTCTTC	CASSVVQGGEGHEQFF	.	.	TRBJ2-1	TRBV9
TGTGCCAGTGGCGGGTCGCTGGGTGAGCAGTTCTTC	CASGGSLGEQFF	once	.	TRBJ2-1	TRBV19
TGTGCCAGTAGTATTTTCGGGACTAGCGCCGATGAGCAGTTCTTC	CASSIFGTSADEQFF	.	TRBD2	TRBJ2-1	TRBV19
TGTGCCAGCAACCAAGGACAGGGCACTGAAGCTTTCTTT	CASNQGQGTEAFF	.	TRBD1	TRBJ1-1	TRBV4-2
TGTGCCAGCAGCGACACGGGCGGGAGTTTATACAATGAGCAGTTCTTC	CASSDTGGSLYNEQFF	.	TRBD2	TRBJ2-1	TRBV7-2
TGCGCCAGCAGCTCCGACAGAACCCAAGAGACCCAGTACTTC	CASSSDRTQETQYF	.	.	TRBJ2-5	TRBV5-1
TGCGCCAGCAGCCAAGATAGTGGGGGGGCCACCGGGGAGCTGTTTTTT	CASSQDSGGATGELFF	.	.	TRBJ2-2	TRBV4-3
TGTGCCAGCAGTGAACGGGGTTGGGCCTACAATGAGCAGTTCTTC	CASSERGWAYNEQFF	.	.	TRBJ2-1	TRBV7-2
TGTGCCAGCAGCGTCCCGGGACAGGGGAGCAACGAGCAGTACTTC	CASSVPGQGSNEQYF	.	TRBD1	TRBJ2-7	TRBV5-4
TGTGCCAGCAGGATACAGGGGAACACTGAAGCTTTCTTT	CASRIQGNTEAFF	.	.	TRBJ1-1	TRBV6-5
TGTGCCAGCAGCCCCCAGGGAGGGCATGTCAATCAGCCCCAGCATTTT	CASSPQGGHVNQPQHF	once	.	TRBJ1-5	TRBV7-2
TGTGCCAGCAGCTTAGATCGGGATTTAGCAACTAATGAAAAACTGTTTTTT	CASSLDRDLATNEKLFF	.	.	TRBJ1-4	TRBV7-9
TGTGCCAGCAGCTTTTGGGACAGGGGCCCTGAAGCTTTCTTT	CASSFWDRGPEAFF	.	TRBD1	TRBJ1-1	TRBV5-6
TGTGCCAGCAGCTCCCCTCAGGGGCAGGGGTTTGCCTACGAGCAGTACTTC	CASSSPQGQGFAYEQYF	.	.	TRBJ2-7	TRBV11-3
TGTGCCTGGAGATCTCGACAGGGGCCCCTCGCTGAAGCTTTCTTT	CAWRSRQGPLAEAFF	.	TRBD1	TRBJ1-1	TRBV30
TGTGCCAGCAGTGCCGTCGGAGGGAGGGGGACCGGGGAGCTGTTTTTT	CASSAVGGRGTGELFF	.	.	TRBJ2-2	TRBV27
TGCGCCAGCAGCCAAAGTCCGAACGGAGGTCAAGAGCAGTACTTC	CASSQSPNGGQEQYF	.	.	TRBJ2-7	TRBV4-3
TGTGCCAGCACCACTCGGGGAGGGAATCAGCCCCAGCATTTT	CASTTRGGNQPQHF	.	.	TRBJ1-5	TRBV7-2
TGCGCCAGCAGCTTAACAGGGGAGGTGAATCAGCCCCAGCATTTT	CASSLTGEVNQPQHF	.	TRBD1	TRBJ1-5	TRBV5-1
TGTGCCAGCAGTTACCTCGGGCAGGGGGTCAATTCACCCCTCCACTTT	CASSYLGQGVNSPLHF	.	TRBD1	TRBJ1-6	TRBV6-6
TGTGCCAGCAGCCGGACAGCAGATACGCAGTATTTT	CASSRTADTQYF	.	.	TRBJ2-3	TRBV7-6
TGTGCCAGCAGCCGAACGACAGGGGCCTCCTACGAGCAGTACTTC	CASSRTTGASYEQYF	.	TRBD1	TRBJ2-7	TRBV7-8
TGCAGCGTTGAAGGGCCTCAGGGACTGATAGATACGCAGTATTTT	CSVEGPQGLIDTQYF	.	.	TRBJ2-3	TRBV29-1
TGTGCCAGCAGTGAAACTGGTCTGGAGACCCAGTACTTC	CASSETGLETQYF	.	.	TRBJ2-5	TRBV6-5
TGTGCCAGCAGTACAGGGGACTCTGGAAACACCATATATTTT	CASSTGDSGNTIYF	few	TRBD1	TRBJ1-3	TRBV6-6
TGTGCCAGCAGTGCCGCTGCGGGCGGTACGCAGTATTTT	CASSAAAGGTQYF	.	.	TRBJ2-3	TRBV6-5
TGTGCCAGCAGCTTAGACGAGGTACCAGGGAATGAAAAACTGTTTTTT	CASSLDEVPGNEKLFF	.	.	TRBJ1-4	TRBV7-2
TGTTCCAGCAGCTTAGCAGAAAGGGGTGGCACAGATACGCAGTATTTT	CSSSLAERGGTDTQYF	.	.	TRBJ2-3	TRBV7-9
TGTGCCAGCAGCTCTCCTCGACAGGGGGCCGGTGGAAAACTGTTTTTT	CASSSPRQGAGGKLFF	.	TRBD1	TRBJ1-4	TRBV7-2
TGTGCCAGCAGTGACTCTTCAGAAGGCCCGACAGCTAGCGGGGGGAGACGGTTCTACGAGCAGTACTTC	CASSDSSEGPTASGGRRFYEQYF	.	TRBD2	TRBJ2-7	TRBV6-4
TGTGCCAGCAGCCTCCGGGCTAGCGGGAGGGCAGGGCCCTACAATGAGCAGTTCTTC	CASSLRASGRAGPYNEQFF	once	TRBD2	TRBJ2-1	TRBV11-2
TGTGCCAGCAGCGTAGGGAGCTCAGAGACCCAGTACTTC	CASSVGSSETQYF	.	.	TRBJ2-5	TRBV9
TGTGCCAGCAGCTACGACAGGCCCTACGAGCAGTACTTC	CASSYDRPYEQYF	.	.	TRBJ2-7	TRBV11-2
TGTTCCAGCAGCTACGTCCAGGGCTTGGGTGAAAAACTGTTTTTT	CSSSYVQGLGEKLFF	.	.	TRBJ1-4	TRBV7-9
TGTGCCAGCTCGGAGGTAAGGATGGGGACTGAAGCTTTCTTT	CASSEVRMGTEAFF	.	.	TRBJ1-1	TRBV7-2
TGTGCCAGCAGCAAGACAGGACTAGCGGGAGGGAAGGGGCCTAACCTCTTC	CASSKTGLAGGKGPNLF	.	.	TRBJ2-7	TRBV21-1
TGCGCCAGCAGCTTGGTAGGACAGGGGCGCACAGATACGCAGTATTTT	CASSLVGQGRTDTQYF	.	TRBD1	TRBJ2-3	TRBV5-1